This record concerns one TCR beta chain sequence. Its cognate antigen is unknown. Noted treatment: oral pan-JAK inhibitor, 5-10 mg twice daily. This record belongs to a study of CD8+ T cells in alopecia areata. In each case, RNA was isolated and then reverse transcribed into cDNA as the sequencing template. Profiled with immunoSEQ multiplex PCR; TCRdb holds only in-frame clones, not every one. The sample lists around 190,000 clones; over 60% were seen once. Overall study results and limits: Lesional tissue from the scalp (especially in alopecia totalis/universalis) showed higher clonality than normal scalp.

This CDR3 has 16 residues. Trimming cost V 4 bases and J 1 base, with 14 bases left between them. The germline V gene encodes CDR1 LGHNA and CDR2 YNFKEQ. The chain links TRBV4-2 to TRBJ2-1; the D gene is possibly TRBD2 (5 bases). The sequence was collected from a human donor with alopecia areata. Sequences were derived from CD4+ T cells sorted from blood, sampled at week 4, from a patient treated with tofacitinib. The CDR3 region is CASSPTERRSYNEQFF. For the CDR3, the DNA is TGTGCCAGCAGCCCCACTGAACGGAGGTCCTACAATGAGCAGTTCTTC.